This is a list of T cell receptor beta chains from one sample in a study of blood T cell repertoires in COVID-19. Libraries were prepared by immunoSEQ multiplex PCR; TCRdb keeps only in-frame clonotypes and omits some of them. The table shows about 300,000 clones, with 70% to 90% occurring only once. Sequencing was performed on peripheral blood. All receptors derive from a man between 18 and 29 years old with active or convalescent COVID-19. The CDR3 runs from the conserved cysteine through the conserved F or W. A D gene is named only where the DNA matches it firmly. The size field is filled for only some rows; it gives once, few, many or a size class.

j_call cdr3_length d_call clone_size v_call cdr3_aa cdr3_nt
TRBJ1-5 14 TRBD1 . TRBV24-1 CATRRDRHNQPQHF TGTGCCACCAGACGGGACAGGCACAATCAGCCCCAGCATTTT
TRBJ1-2 15 . . TRBV11-2 CASSLNPQGPYGYTF TGTGCCAGCAGCTTAAACCCACAGGGACCCTATGGCTACACCTTC
TRBJ1-2 14 . . TRBV14 CASSRRGTAYGYTF TGTGCCAGCAGCCGAAGAGGAACGGCCTATGGCTACACCTTC
TRBJ2-1 15 TRBD1 . TRBV27 CASWTGRISYNEQFF TGTGCCAGCTGGACAGGGCGTATATCCTACAATGAGCAGTTCTTC
TRBJ2-5 15 TRBD2 . TRBV7-3 CASSLIAGGEETQYF TGTGCCAGCAGCTTAATAGCGGGGGGAGAAGAGACCCAGTACTTC
TRBJ1-6 17 . . TRBV19 CASSTDGVRPYNSPLHF TGTGCCAGTAGTACAGACGGAGTTAGGCCCTATAATTCACCCCTCCACTTT
TRBJ1-6 14 TRBD1 . TRBV19 CASSTTGGRSPLHF TGTGCCAGTAGTACGACAGGGGGCCGTTCACCCCTCCACTTT
TRBJ1-5 15 TRBD1 . TRBV27 CASRTGTGGSQPQHF TGTGCCAGCAGGACCGGGACAGGGGGCTCTCAGCCCCAGCATTTT
TRBJ2-1 14 TRBD2 few TRBV10-3 CAISDSGGAGEQFF TGTGCCATCAGTGATAGCGGGGGGGCCGGTGAGCAGTTCTTC
TRBJ1-2 14 . . TRBV27 CASSLSGTMEGYTF TGTGCCAGCAGTTTATCCGGGACTATGGAGGGCTACACCTTC
TRBJ2-7 16 TRBD1 . TRBV13 CASSLGTGQGTYEQYF TGTGCCAGCAGCTTAGGGACGGGACAGGGGACCTACGAGCAGTACTTC
TRBJ2-1 12 . . TRBV27 CASSAIGGEQFF TGTGCCAGCTCTGCGATAGGGGGTGAGCAGTTCTTC
TRBJ1-6 15 . . TRBV27 CASSWSSSYNSPLHF TGTGCCAGCAGTTGGTCGAGCTCCTATAATTCACCCCTCCACTTT
TRBJ2-5 14 . . TRBV5-6 CASSLGSVEETQYF TGTGCCAGCAGCTTGGGGTCTGTAGAAGAGACCCAGTACTTC
TRBJ1-2 12 . . TRBV29-1 CSVVANGDGYTF TGCAGCGTTGTGGCCAACGGGGATGGCTACACCTTC
TRBJ1-2 13 . . TRBV19 CASKTSPNYGYTF TGTGCCAGTAAGACATCCCCTAACTATGGCTACACCTTC
TRBJ1-2 14 TRBD1 once TRBV7-3 CASSVRQGHYGYTF TGTGCCAGCAGCGTAAGACAGGGACACTATGGCTACACCTTC
TRBJ2-1 20 . once TRBV5-5 CASRNPPTINRAIGYNEQFF TGTGCCAGCAGGAATCCCCCCACAATCAACAGGGCTATAGGATACAATGAGCAGTTCTTC
TRBJ2-1 16 TRBD1 . TRBV11-2 CASSPPGTESYNEQFF TGTGCCAGCAGCCCCCCCGGGACAGAGTCCTACAATGAGCAGTTCTTC
TRBJ2-1 15 . . TRBV6-5 CASSRLSSSYNEQFF TGTGCCAGCAGTCGACTATCAAGCTCCTACAATGAGCAGTTCTTC
TRBJ2-2 15 . few TRBV7-7 CASSPGRLITGELFF TGTGCCAGCAGCCCAGGAAGGCTGATCACCGGGGAGCTGTTTTTT
TRBJ1-4 19 TRBD1 . TRBV5-5 CASSLVSSNTGGTNEKLFF TGTGCCAGCAGCCTCGTATCTTCCAACACAGGGGGAACTAATGAAAAACTGTTTTTT
TRBJ2-3 17 TRBD2 . TRBV11-2 CASSLERVGGGTDTQYF TGTGCCAGCAGCTTAGAGCGAGTAGGCGGGGGAACAGATACGCAGTATTTT
TRBJ2-7 15 . . TRBV27 CASSVTGQRTYEQYF TGTGCCAGCAGTGTGACAGGACAGAGGACCTACGAGCAGTACTTC
TRBJ1-2 14 TRBD1 . TRBV25-1 CASSVTGTDYGYTF TGTGCCAGCAGTGTTACCGGGACAGACTATGGCTACACCTTC
TRBJ1-2 15 TRBD1 . TRBV6-2/TRBV6-3 CASSRPTGVYGGYTF TGTGCCAGCAGTCGGCCGACAGGGGTATACGGAGGCTACACCTTC
TRBJ1-6 13 TRBD1 . TRBV27 CASQGQGRSPLHF TGTGCCAGCCAGGGACAGGGTCGTTCACCCCTCCACTTT
TRBJ2-2 17 . once TRBV5-3 CARSPANRVLGAGELFF TGTGCCAGAAGTCCGGCCAACAGGGTCCTAGGGGCCGGGGAGCTGTTTTTT
TRBJ1-5 13 . . TRBV27 CASSLSPQQPQHF TGTGCCAGCAGTTTATCCCCTCAGCAGCCCCAGCATTTT
TRBJ2-7 16 TRBD2 . TRBV4-2 CASSQGVAGGPYEQYF TGTGCCAGCAGCCAAGGGGTAGCGGGGGGGCCCTACGAGCAGTACTTC
TRBJ2-3 15 . . TRBV6-4 CASSDSGGSTDTQYF TGTGCCAGCAGTGACTCCGGCGGCAGCACAGATACGCAGTATTTT
TRBJ2-2 13 . . TRBV20-1 CSASWELSGELFF TGCAGTGCTAGTTGGGAGTTGTCCGGGGAGCTGTTTTTT
TRBJ2-3 15 TRBD1 many TRBV6-4 CASSVGQGHTDTQYF TGTGCCAGCAGTGTCGGACAGGGCCACACAGATACGCAGTATTTT
TRBJ1-2 16 TRBD1 . TRBV24-1 CATSEPRGGQNYGYTF TGTGCCACCAGTGAGCCCCGGGGGGGACAGAATTATGGCTACACCTTC
TRBJ2-1 14 TRBD1 . TRBV6-4 CASSLTGVTNEQFF TGTGCCAGCAGCCTGACAGGGGTTACAAATGAGCAGTTCTTC
TRBJ2-2 15 TRBD2 . TRBV6-5 CASSYGGGSGGELFF TGTGCCAGCAGTTACGGCGGGGGGTCGGGCGGGGAGCTGTTTTTT
TRBJ1-6 15 TRBD1 few TRBV18 CASSLGTGGNSPLHF TGTGCCAGCTCACTCGGGACAGGGGGTAATTCACCCCTCCACTTT
TRBJ1-3 17 TRBD1 once TRBV6-8 CARKSRGQGSSGNTIYF TGTGCCAGGAAAAGCCGCGGACAGGGCAGCTCTGGAAACACCATATATTTT
TRBJ2-4 14 TRBD1 . TRBV14 CASSQEGTVDIQYF TGTGCCAGCAGCCAAGAAGGGACAGTAGACATTCAGTACTTC
TRBJ2-7 14 . . TRBV27 CASSFLGPNSEQYF TGTGCCAGCAGTTTCTTGGGCCCGAACTCCGAGCAGTACTTC
TRBJ2-1 17 . once TRBV9 CASSDDRAGGSYNEQFF TGTGCCAGCAGCGACGACAGGGCGGGGGGAAGCTACAATGAGCAGTTCTTC
TRBJ2-5 17 TRBD2 . TRBV13 CASSLALAGGRQETQYF TGTGCCAGCAGCTTAGCGCTAGCGGGGGGGCGCCAAGAGACCCAGTACTTC
TRBJ2-1 11 . . TRBV12-3/TRBV12-4 CASSPGPEQFF TGTGCCAGCAGCCCTGGGCCTGAGCAGTTCTTC
TRBJ2-1 16 TRBD1 once TRBV7-8 CASSTYRGKHYNEQFF TGTGCCAGCAGCACCTACAGGGGAAAGCATTACAATGAGCAGTTCTTC
TRBJ1-2 14 TRBD1 . TRBV2 CASQTGLLNYGYTF TGTGCCAGCCAGACAGGGCTACTAAACTATGGCTACACCTTC
TRBJ2-7 12 . once TRBV19 CASSIGDKGQYF TGTGCCAGTAGTATAGGAGACAAAGGGCAGTACTTC
TRBJ2-5 13 . . TRBV5-1 CASSLAGGETQYF TGCGCCAGCAGCTTGGCTGGAGGAGAGACCCAGTACTTC
TRBJ2-2 16 TRBD2 . TRBV19 CASSKLAGTYTGELFF TGTGCCAGTAGTAAACTAGCGGGGACGTACACCGGGGAGCTGTTTTTT
TRBJ1-4 13 . . TRBV6-5 CASTPTREEKLFF TGTGCCAGCACCCCTACCCGTGAGGAAAAACTGTTTTTT
TRBJ1-1 13 . . TRBV3-1/TRBV3-2 CASSPWQNTEAFF TGTGCCAGCAGCCCCTGGCAGAACACTGAAGCTTTCTTT
TRBJ2-7 18 TRBD2 . TRBV7-2 CASSLVRLAGGPRSEQYF TGTGCCAGCAGCTTGGTACGACTAGCGGGGGGGCCGAGGTCCGAGCAGTACTTC
TRBJ2-7 16 . . TRBV10-2 CASRGASGWSSYEQYF TGCGCCAGCAGGGGGGCTAGCGGATGGAGCTCCTACGAGCAGTACTTC
TRBJ2-7 18 TRBD2 . TRBV6-6 CASSPLGGLAGGGYEQYF TGTGCCAGCAGTCCCCTGGGAGGACTAGCGGGGGGAGGGTACGAGCAGTACTTC
TRBJ2-1 14 TRBD2 . TRBV3-1/TRBV3-2 CASSRRGGPFRSFF TGTGCCAGCAGCCGCCGGGGGGGCCCTTTTCGGTCGTTCTTC
TRBJ1-1 13 . . TRBV5-1 CASSMTDNTEAFF TGCGCCAGCAGCATGACAGATAACACTGAAGCTTTCTTT
TRBJ1-5 17 TRBD1 . TRBV27 CASSLTRTGISNQPQHF TGTGCCAGCAGTTTAACGCGGACAGGGATTAGCAATCAGCCCCAGCATTTT
TRBJ2-3 13 . . TRBV10-1 CASSEENTDTQYF TGCGCCAGCAGTGAAGAGAACACAGATACGCAGTATTTT
TRBJ2-1 14 TRBD2 once TRBV29-1 CSVAQTSEYNEQFF TGCAGCGTTGCCCAGACTAGCGAGTACAATGAGCAGTTCTTC